Below are 2 T cell receptor beta chains sequenced from a single sample in a study of T cells in narcolepsy. The assay was immunoSEQ multiplex PCR, and TCRdb's table has in-frame clones only and misses some. The sample has fewer than 35,000 clones, about four fifths seen once. The sequenced material came from CD45RA- memory CD4+ T cells from PBMCs. The receptors here all came from a human donor with narcolepsy.

V is TRBV19 and J is TRBJ2-4; the D is unclear. V was cut by 0 bases and J by 9 bases, with 9 bases left in between. The CDR3 extends over 13 amino acids. Germline V CDR1 and CDR2: LNHDA, SQIVND (reference sequence). The CDR3 nucleotides are TGTGCCAGTAGTATAGATCTCGCAGCCATTCAGTACTTC. The encoded protein is CASSIDLAAIQYF.

The chain carries TRBV4-2 and TRBJ1-4; 7 bases map to TRBD1. CDR1 LGHNA and CDR2 YNFKEQ come from the germline V gene. The CDR3 is 17 amino acids. Trimming removed 0 bases from V and 7 bases from J; junction bases left unmatched: 11. This chain's CDR3 is CASSQDPLDREGEKLFF. The CDR3 DNA reads as TGTGCCAGCAGCCAAGATCCCCTTGACAGGGAGGGTGAAAAACTGTTTTTT.